This record looks at one TCR beta chain sequence and its context. As yet, its antigen is unknown. Method: immunoSEQ multiplex PCR; TCRdb's copy keeps in-frame clones and lacks some. The table shows about 50,000 clones, with 90% to 95% occurring only once. These data belong to a study of OX40 agonist ivuxolimab in advanced cancers. Study-level information: With ivuxolimab, an agonistic anti-OX40 (CD134) antibody, patients were treated. The patients received ivuxolimab by intravenous route every 2 weeks at 0.01 to 10 mg/kg. Dose-escalation patients' cancers were hepatocellular carcinoma, melanoma, renal cell or head and neck cancer.

CDR1 is LGHNA, CDR2 YSLEER, per germline. Between the trimmed V and J ends, which lost 3 bases and 7 bases, there was a span of 10 bases. This CDR3 comprises 13 residues. Study-wide points: Nonresponders included some who also had low normalized T-cell clonal expansion.

The TCR was taken from an adult with an advanced solid tumor such as melanoma, head and neck, liver or kidney cancer. Sample: CD4+ or CD8+ T cells sorted from blood, taken in a trial of the OX40 agonist ivuxolimab. This rearrangement joins TRBV4-3 to TRBJ2-1; D might be TRBD2 (5 bases). CDR3 DNA sequence: TGCGCCAGCAGCCAGAATAGCGAGAATGAGCAGTTCTTC. Translation gives CASSQNSENEQFF.